The 23 T cell receptor beta chains given below trace back to one sample, sequenced in a study of post-analysis software for immune sequencing data. Study-wide findings and caveats: Controls had lower frequencies than patients of about 5 TRBV segments, which included TRBV5-6, TRBV5-1 and TRBV20-1.

Each TCR beta cDNA library carried unique molecular identifiers. TCRdb processed the PCR reads anew with MiXCR; each CDR3 protein has one entry. Of fewer than 850,000 distinct CDR3 sequences listed, roughly 27% are singletons. What these receptors recognize is not known. Material for sequencing was blood. The receptors here all came from a girl aged 10-17 years with multiple sclerosis.

This clonotype was counted only a few times. This chain connects TRBV4-2 to TRBJ2-2; unclear D gene. Germline assignment: CDR1 LGHNA and CDR2 YNFKEQ. CDR3 length: 14 residues. V dropped 9 bases and J dropped 0 bases, with 11 bases sitting between them. The CDR3 spells CASRPEANTGELFF. The CDR3 bases are TGTGCCAGTCGGCCCGAAGCGAACACCGGGGAGCTGTTTTTT.

The sample holds a few counts of this clonotype. V is TRBV12-5 and J is TRBJ2-5; no reliable D call. Trimming removed 1 base from V and 4 bases from J, with 7 bases in between. Germline V gives CDR1 LGHNT, CDR2 FRNRAP. The CDR3 consists of 13 residues. CDR3 sequence: CASGLAPGETQYF. The CDR3 DNA reads as TGTGCTAGTGGTTTGGCCCCCGGAGAGACCCAGTACTTC.

Note on this clonotype: At one end the junction does not follow the germline gene, possibly because of a read error. The chain carries TRBV10-3 and TRBJ2-3, with D tentatively TRBD2 (6 bases). The CDR3 has 12 residues. Germline V gene data show CDR1 as ENHRY and CDR2 as SYGVKD. CDR3 DNA sequence: TGTGCCATCAGTCCCACGGGGGTTACGCGGTATTTT. Its translation is CAISPTGVTRYF.

This clonotype was seen more than once but under ten times. The chain employs TRBV10-3 and TRBJ2-6, with TRBD1 matching 8 bases. Trimming took 7 bases from V and 2 from J; bases not matched to a gene: 4. This CDR3 region has 15 residues. Germline V lookup: CDR1 ENHRY, CDR2 SYGVKD. The chain's CDR3 is CAIKKQGAGANVLTF. CDR3 coding DNA: TGTGCCATCAAAAAACAGGGGGCTGGGGCCAACGTCCTGACTTTC.

The rearrangement links TRBV5-1 to TRBJ1-6; 8 nucleotides agree with TRBD1. After removal of 0 bases from V and 10 bases from J, the junction contained 6 bases not matched to a gene. Germline V gene sequence: CDR1 SGHRS, CDR2 YFSETQ. The CDR3 has 15 residues. The CDR3 protein is CASSLAGRDRSPLHF. CDR3 sequence (DNA): TGCGCCAGCAGCTTGGCCGGGCGGGACAGGTCACCCCTCCACTTT.

This clonotype has a handful of counts. The V and J genes are TRBV4-1 and TRBJ2-1; no clear D gene. CDR3 length equals 15 residues. V shed 1 base and J shed 6 bases, with 13 bases lying between them. Germline lookup yields CDR1 MGHRA and CDR2 YSYEKL. DNA for the CDR3: TGCGCCAGCAGCCAAGTGACTCGTCGGATCAATGAGCAGTTCTTC. It is translated as CASSQVTRRINEQFF.

This clonotype was picked up a small number of times. The chain carries TRBV20-1 and TRBJ2-4, with D maybe TRBD1 (7 bases). The CDR3 contains 14 residues. The V end was cut by 6 bases, the J end by 2 bases, with 14 bases between. Germline CDR1 is DFQATT and CDR2 is SNEGSKA (reference sequence). The CDR3 nucleotides read TGCAGTGCCGGAGGGGGCCCAACCAAAAACATTCAGTACTTC. It yields the protein CSAGGGPTKNIQYF.

Ten or more counts support this clonotype. The J gene is TRBJ1-6, the V gene TRBV29-1; D is unresolved. V shed 8 bases and J shed 5 bases, with 13 bases lying between them. The germline gives CDR1 SQVTM, CDR2 ANQGSEA. The CDR3 loop spans 13 amino acids. The DNA of the CDR3 is TGCAGCATCCGAGACGGTGATAATTCACCCCTCCACTTT. It is translated as CSIRDGDNSPLHF.

This clonotype has just a few counts. This sequence joins TRBV6-6 and TRBJ2-3; D is perhaps TRBD1 or TRBD2 (5 bases each). Germline V gene data show CDR1 as MNHNY and CDR2 as SVGAGI (reference sequence). Trimming took off 4 bases at V and 0 bases at J, with 14 bases between the two ends. The CDR3 has 16 residues. CDR3 sequence reads: CASSSPGLASTDTQYF. The CDR3 DNA is TGTGCCAGCAGTTCCCCGGGGCTTGCTAGCACAGATACGCAGTATTTT.

The V gene is TRBV6-2 or TRBV6-3, the J gene TRBJ2-4, with D unresolved. CDR3 size: 14 residues. Trimming removed 4 bases at V and 2 bases at J, with 9 bases between. Germline CDR1 is MNHEY and CDR2 is SVGEGT. In DNA, the CDR3 is TGTGCCAGCAGTTCGACACTTCCCAAAAACATTCAGTACTTC. It yields the protein CASSSTLPKNIQYF.

This clonotype was detected ten times or more. The rearrangement links TRBV27 to TRBJ2-5; D is unresolved. Trimming cost V 3 bases and J 4 bases, with 6 bases left between them. The germline gives CDR1 MNHEY, CDR2 SMNVEV (reference sequence). The CDR3 extends over 12 amino acids. In DNA, the CDR3 is TGTGCCAGCAGTTTTGTCGGAGAGACCCAGTACTTC. Translated: CASSFVGETQYF.

The V gene is TRBV6-1, the J gene TRBJ1-1; the match to TRBD1 covers 8 bases. This CDR3 comprises 17 residues. Germline-derived CDR1 and CDR2 are MNHNS and SASEGT. Unmatched junction bases numbered 13, after V lost 3 bases and J lost 4 bases. The CDR3 protein is CASSDRKSGGSGTEAFF. The CDR3, as DNA: TGTGCCAGCAGTGACAGAAAATCAGGGGGCTCCGGCACTGAAGCTTTCTTT.

The chain combines TRBV7-9 with TRBJ2-7; TRBD2 aligns across 15 bases. The V and J ends lost 0 bases and 3 bases, in that order; junction bases with no gene match: 9. The germline gives CDR1 SEHNR, CDR2 FQNEAQ (reference sequence). The CDR3 loop spans 19 amino acids. The CDR3, as DNA: TGTGCCAGCAGCTTAGCGTTCCGGACTAGCGGGAGGGATCTCTACGAGCAGTACTTC. Translated, it gives CASSLAFRTSGRDLYEQYF.

This clonotype was observed a handful of times. The rearrangement links TRBV4-3 to TRBJ2-2, with no clear D. The germline V and J ends were trimmed by 0 bases and 3 bases, with 20 bases remaining between them. CDR3 length: 19 residues. CDR1 is LGHNA and CDR2 is YSLEER in the germline V gene. CDR3 sequence (DNA): TGCGCCAGCAGCCAAGATCTGGGTCGCCGCCCATATTACACCGGGGAGCTGTTTTTT. Protein sequence: CASSQDLGRRPYYTGELFF.

The CDR3 here is CASSQELAGANTDTQYF. The CDR3 DNA reads as TGCGCCAGCAGCCAAGAACTAGCGGGAGCGAACACAGATACGCAGTATTTT. V is TRBV4-3 and J is TRBJ2-3; 11 bases map to TRBD2. From germline, CDR1 is LGHNA and CDR2 YSLEER. After removal of 0 bases from V and 2 bases from J, the junction contained 4 bases not matched to a gene. This CDR3 is built from 17 residues.

The V call is TRBV29-1, the J call TRBJ2-1; D could derive from TRBD1 or TRBD2 (5 bases each). Between the trimmed V and J ends, which lost 7 bases and 3 bases, there was a span of 22 bases. Germline CDR1 SQVTM, CDR2 ANQGSEA. The CDR3 has 16 residues. DNA of the CDR3: TGCAGCGAGAAACCGAGTCTCACGGGGCTCTACAATGAGCAGTTCTTC. As protein: CSEKPSLTGLYNEQFF.

This clonotype was seen only a few times. The J gene is TRBJ2-5, the V gene TRBV4-1, with 7 bases fitting TRBD2. The V gene end was trimmed by 5 bases and the J gene end by 1 base; junction bases not matched to a gene: 1. CDR3 length: 13 residues. Germline V CDR1 and CDR2: MGHRA, YSYEKL. This CDR3 is CASSGGVQETQYF. DNA for the CDR3: TGCGCCAGCAGCGGGGGGGTCCAAGAGACCCAGTACTTC.

This clonotype came up a few times. The V call is TRBV28, the J call TRBJ2-1; TRBD2 agrees at 7 bases. The germline V gene has CDR1 MDHEN and CDR2 SYDVKM. The ends lost 6 bases at V and 3 bases at J; junction bases unmatched: 2. The CDR3 sequence is 13 residues long. The CDR3 loop is CASRGLVYNEQFF. The CDR3 nucleotides read TGTGCCAGCAGAGGACTAGTCTACAATGAGCAGTTCTTC.

The chain carries TRBV9 and TRBJ2-1; D is unresolved. The CDR3 length is 13 residues. Germline CDR1 SGDLS, CDR2 YYNGEE. V lost 2 bases and J 9 bases, leaving 12 bases between the germline ends. The DNA for the CDR3 is TGTGCCAGCAGCGTCCCGGGCGCGGTTGAGCAGTTCTTC. This encodes CASSVPGAVEQFF.

The CDR3 loop is CASSQQGSTEAFF. CDR3 DNA: TGCGCCAGCAGCCAACAGGGTTCCACTGAAGCTTTCTTT. This sequence joins TRBV4-1 and TRBJ1-1, with D maybe TRBD1 (5 bases). The V gene's germline CDR1 is MGHRA and CDR2 YSYEKL. Deletions cut 2 bases from V and 4 bases from J, with 8 bases between. The CDR3 covers 13 residues.

The genes are TRBV7-2 and TRBJ2-7; D is undetermined. The CDR3 sequence is 14 residues long. The V gene's germline CDR1 is SGHTA and CDR2 FQGNSA. The V gene lost 2 bases and the J gene lost 3 bases, with 11 bases spanning the gap. The CDR3 nucleotides read TGTGCCAGCAGCTTACCCGGCAGTCACTACGAGCAGTACTTC. Its protein is CASSLPGSHYEQYF.

The chain has TRBV7-9 and TRBJ2-5, with D perhaps TRBD1 (5 bases). Germline V CDR1 and CDR2: SEHNR, FQNEAQ (reference sequence). This CDR3 has 15 residues. The germline V and J ends were trimmed by 4 bases and 0 bases, with 12 bases remaining between them. The chain's CDR3 is CASSWGSNYQETQYF. The CDR3 DNA sequence: TGTGCCAGCAGCTGGGGCAGCAACTACCAAGAGACCCAGTACTTC. The full variable domain, its missing parts supplied by reference TRBV7-9 and TRBJ2-5, is DTGVSQNPRHKITKRGQNVTFRCDPISEHNRLYWYRQTLGQGPEFLTYFQNEAQLEKSRLLSDRFSAERPKGSFSTLEIQRTEQGDSAMYLCASSWGSNYQETQYFGPGTRLLVL.

CDR3 nucleotide sequence: TGTGCCAGCGTTAGTCGGGTAGGGTCGAGTCGGGAGACCCAGTACTTC. Translation: CASVSRVGSSRETQYF. V usage is TRBV2 and J usage is TRBJ2-5; D is uncertain. The V gene's germline CDR1 is SNHLY and CDR2 FYNNEI. Trimming cost V 8 bases and J 5 bases, with 24 bases left between them. This CDR3 spans 16 amino acids.